A single sample gave rise to the 9 T cell receptor beta chains below, sequenced in a study of T-cell reconstitution after alpha-beta-depleted transplantation in children. Unique molecular identifiers were used to barcode this TCRbeta library. TCRdb independently ran MiXCR on the PCR reads; one entry per CDR3 protein. The profile shows some 290,000 distinct CDR3 sequences, more than 9% of them singletons. The material was PBMCs from the stem cell graft donor, obtained from the stem cell graft. The receptors come from a human donor who donated a stem cell graft to a child with SCID.

Only a few counts were recorded for this clonotype. The chain links TRBV20-1 to TRBJ2-5; D is unclear. The V gene's germline CDR1 is DFQATT and CDR2 SNEGSKA (reference sequence). CDR3 size: 15 residues. V lost 6 bases and J 2 bases, leaving 19 bases between the germline ends. CDR3 sequence reads: CSALRRGRVQETQYF. Written as DNA, the CDR3 is TGCAGTGCCTTAAGGCGAGGACGGGTACAAGAGACCCAGTACTTC.

This clonotype was counted only a few times. The chain carries TRBV12-3 or TRBV12-4 and TRBJ2-7, with TRBD1 matching over 9 bases. The J segment lost 4 bases and the V segment lost 6 bases, leaving 7 bases of the junction unmatched. This CDR3 has 14 residues. The CDR3 DNA follows: TGTGCCAGCAGAGGACCGGGACAGGGATACGAGCAGTACTTC. Its translation is CASRGPGQGYEQYF.

This clonotype was seen many times. The V gene is TRBV5-6, the J gene TRBJ1-1; D is perhaps TRBD1 (5 bases). V was clipped by 1 base and J by 6 bases, with 10 bases between them. Looked up from germline, CDR1 is SGHDT and CDR2 is YYEEEE. The CDR3 loop spans 13 amino acids. CDR3 bases: TGTGCCAGCAGCTTGCCGACAGTTCCTGAAGCTTTCTTT. Translated: CASSLPTVPEAFF.

This clonotype was counted many times. The genes are TRBV5-5 and TRBJ2-1; D unclear. The germline V gene has CDR1 SGHKS and CDR2 YYEKEE (reference sequence). V dropped 0 bases and J dropped 1 base, with 8 bases sitting between them. This CDR3 is 15 amino acids long. The DNA of the CDR3 is TGTGCCAGCAGCTTGGGGCCAGGATCCTACAATGAGCAGTTCTTC. Encoded protein: CASSLGPGSYNEQFF.

This clonotype was found a few times. This sequence joins TRBV12-3 or TRBV12-4 and TRBJ2-7; maybe TRBD2 (6 bases). Trimming stripped 6 bases from V and 2 bases from J, with 14 bases between. This CDR3 is built from 14 residues. The CDR3, as DNA: TGTGCCAGCAGCCGAGAAGGAGGGGCCTACGAGCAGTACTTC. The encoded protein is CASSREGGAYEQYF.

This clonotype has just a few counts. This sequence joins TRBV6-1 and TRBJ2-7; D is possibly TRBD1 or TRBD2 (5 bases each). V was shortened by 7 bases and J by 4 bases, with 20 bases between the two germline ends. Germline CDR1 and CDR2: MNHNS and SASEGT. The CDR3 runs to 15 residues. The CDR3 nucleotides are TGTGCCAGCACCCAGGTGCAGGGACGAGGGTACGAGCAGTACTTC. Its translation: CASTQVQGRGYEQYF.

This clonotype was seen more than once but under ten times. V gene TRBV12-3 or TRBV12-4 combines with J gene TRBJ1-2; 8 positions agree with TRBD1. The trim removed 6 bases at V and 8 bases at J, leaving 14 bases unmatched. The CDR3 loop spans 15 amino acids. CDR3 DNA sequence: TGTGCCAGCAGGCCAACAGGGGGAACGGCGGACGGCTACACCTTC. This encodes CASRPTGGTADGYTF.

This clonotype was observed a few times. The chain recombines TRBV5-1 with TRBJ2-5, with D perhaps matching TRBD2 (6 bases). Trimming left V 2 bases short and J 3 bases short, with 11 bases between. In germline, CDR1 is SGHRS, CDR2 YFSETQ. The CDR3 has 14 amino acids. The CDR3 nucleotides read TGCGCCAGCAGCTTCCGGGACTCCAAAGAGACCCAGTACTTC. It specifies CASSFRDSKETQYF.

This clonotype came up many times. The rearrangement joins TRBV7-9 to TRBJ2-7; TRBD1 matches at 11 bases. This CDR3 spans 14 amino acids. CDR1 SEHNR and CDR2 FQNEAQ come from the germline V gene (reference sequence). The ends lost 2 bases at V and 4 bases at J; junction bases unmatched: 1. The CDR3 sequence: CASSLRDRGYEQYF. The CDR3 DNA is TGTGCCAGCAGCTTAAGGGACAGGGGGTACGAGCAGTACTTC.